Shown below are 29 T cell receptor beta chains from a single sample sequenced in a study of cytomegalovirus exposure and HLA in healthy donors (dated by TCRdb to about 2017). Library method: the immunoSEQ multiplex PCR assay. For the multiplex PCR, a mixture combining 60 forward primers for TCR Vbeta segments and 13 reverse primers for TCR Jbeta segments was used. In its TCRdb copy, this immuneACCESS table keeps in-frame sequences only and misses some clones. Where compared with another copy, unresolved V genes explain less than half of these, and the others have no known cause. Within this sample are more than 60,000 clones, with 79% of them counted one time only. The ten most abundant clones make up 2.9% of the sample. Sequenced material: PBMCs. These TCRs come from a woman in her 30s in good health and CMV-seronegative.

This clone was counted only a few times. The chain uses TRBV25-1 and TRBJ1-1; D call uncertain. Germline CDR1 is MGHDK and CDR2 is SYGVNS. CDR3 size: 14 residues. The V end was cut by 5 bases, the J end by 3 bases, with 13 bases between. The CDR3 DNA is TGTGCCAGCAGTAGCGAGGGATCCTACACTGAAGCTTTCTTT. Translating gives CASSSEGSYTEAFF. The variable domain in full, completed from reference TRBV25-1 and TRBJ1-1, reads EADIYQTPRYLVIGTGKKITLECSQTMGHDKMYWYQQDPGMELHLIHYSYGVNSTEKGDLSSESTVSRIRTEHFPLTLESARPSHTSQYLCASSSEGSYTEAFFGQGTRLTVV.

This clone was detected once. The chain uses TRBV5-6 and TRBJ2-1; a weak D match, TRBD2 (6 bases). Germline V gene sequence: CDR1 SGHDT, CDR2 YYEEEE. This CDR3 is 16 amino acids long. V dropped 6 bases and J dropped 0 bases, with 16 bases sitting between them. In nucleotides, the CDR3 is TGTGCCAGCACTCGTGGGGGACTGAGCTCCTACAATGAGCAGTTCTTC. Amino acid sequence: CASTRGGLSSYNEQFF. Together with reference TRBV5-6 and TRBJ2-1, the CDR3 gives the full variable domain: DAGVTQSPTHLIKTRGQQVTLRCSPKSGHDTVSWYQQALGQGPQFIFQYYEEEERQRGNFPDRFSGHQFPNYSSELNVNALLLGDSALYLCASTRGGLSSYNEQFFGPGTRLTVL.

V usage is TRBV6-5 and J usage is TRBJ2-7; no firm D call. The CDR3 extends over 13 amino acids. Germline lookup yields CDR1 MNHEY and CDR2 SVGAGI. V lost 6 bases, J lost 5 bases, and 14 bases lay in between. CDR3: CASSPRGLDEQYV. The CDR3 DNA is TGTGCCAGCAGCCCAAGAGGCCTCGACGAGCAGTACGTC.

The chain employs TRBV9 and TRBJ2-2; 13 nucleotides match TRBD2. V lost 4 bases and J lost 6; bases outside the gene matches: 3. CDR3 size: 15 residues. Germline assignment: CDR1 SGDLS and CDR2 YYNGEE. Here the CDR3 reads CASSFGLAGAGELFF. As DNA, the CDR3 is TGTGCCAGCAGCTTCGGACTAGCGGGGGCCGGGGAGCTGTTTTTT. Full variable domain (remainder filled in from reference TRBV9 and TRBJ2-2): DSGVTQTPKHLITATGQRVTLRCSPRSGDLSVYWYQQSLDQGLQFLIQYYNGEERAKGNILERFSAQQFPDLHSELNLSSLELGDSALYFCASSFGLAGAGELFFGEGSRLTVL.

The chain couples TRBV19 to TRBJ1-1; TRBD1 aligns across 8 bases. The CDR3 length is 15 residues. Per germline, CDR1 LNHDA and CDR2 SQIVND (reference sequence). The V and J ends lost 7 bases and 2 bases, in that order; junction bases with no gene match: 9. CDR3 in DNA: TGTGCCAGTAATTGGGACAGGACGGGTAACACTGAAGCTTTCTTT. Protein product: CASNWDRTGNTEAFF.

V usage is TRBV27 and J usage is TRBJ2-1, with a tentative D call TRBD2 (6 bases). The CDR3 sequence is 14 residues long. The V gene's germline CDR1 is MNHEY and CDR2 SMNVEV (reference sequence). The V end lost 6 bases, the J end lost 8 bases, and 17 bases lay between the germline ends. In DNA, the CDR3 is TGTGCCAGCAGCCGGGACTCAGTGGGCTATGAGCAGTTCTTC. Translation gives CASSRDSVGYEQFF.

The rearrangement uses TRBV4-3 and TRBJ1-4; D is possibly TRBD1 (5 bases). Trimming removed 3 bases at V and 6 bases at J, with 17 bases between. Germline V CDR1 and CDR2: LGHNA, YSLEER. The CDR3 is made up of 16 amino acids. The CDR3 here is CASSHSPGGADEKLFF. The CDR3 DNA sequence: TGCGCCAGCAGCCACTCCCCCGGCGGGGCGGATGAAAAACTGTTTTTT.

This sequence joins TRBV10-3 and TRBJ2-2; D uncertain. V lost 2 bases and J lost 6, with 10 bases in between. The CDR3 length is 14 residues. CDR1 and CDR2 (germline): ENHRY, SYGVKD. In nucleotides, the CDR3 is TGTGCCATCAGTGAGACGGAGATCCCCGGGGAGCTGTTTTTT. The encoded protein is CAISETEIPGELFF.

The CDR3 DNA reads TGCGCCAGCAGCCAAGATTCGACACGGACTGAAGCTTTCTTT. Protein product: CASSQDSTRTEAFF. The chain recombines TRBV4-3 with TRBJ1-1; no clear D. The CDR3 covers 14 residues. V was shortened by 0 bases and J by 5 bases, with 10 bases between the two germline ends. Germline V gene data show CDR1 as LGHNA and CDR2 as YSLEER.

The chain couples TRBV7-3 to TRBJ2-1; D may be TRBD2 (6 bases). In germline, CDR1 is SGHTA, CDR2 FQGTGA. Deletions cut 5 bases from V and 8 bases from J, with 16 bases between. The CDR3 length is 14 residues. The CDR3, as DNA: TGTGCCAGCAGCCCCCAGGGAGGCTTGCATGAGCAGTTCTTC. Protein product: CASSPQGGLHEQFF. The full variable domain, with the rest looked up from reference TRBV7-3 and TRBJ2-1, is GAGVSQTPSNKVTEKGKYVELRCDPISGHTALYWYRQSLGQGPEFLIYFQGTGAADDSGLPNDRFFAVRPEGSVSTLKIQRTERGDSAVYLCASSPQGGLHEQFFGPGTRLTVL.

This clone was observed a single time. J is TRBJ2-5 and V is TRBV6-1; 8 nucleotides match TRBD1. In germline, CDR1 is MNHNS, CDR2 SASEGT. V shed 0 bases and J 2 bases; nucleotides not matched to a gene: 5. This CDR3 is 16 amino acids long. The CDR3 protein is CASSEAQGTGQETQYF. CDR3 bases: TGTGCCAGCAGTGAAGCGCAAGGGACAGGTCAAGAGACCCAGTACTTC.

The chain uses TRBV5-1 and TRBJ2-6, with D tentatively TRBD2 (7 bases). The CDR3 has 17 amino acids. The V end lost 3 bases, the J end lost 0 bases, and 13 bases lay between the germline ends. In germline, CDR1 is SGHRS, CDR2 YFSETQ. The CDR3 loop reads CASSSGGGYSGANVLTF. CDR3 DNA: TGCGCCAGCAGCTCGGGGGGCGGGTACTCTGGGGCCAACGTCCTGACTTTC.

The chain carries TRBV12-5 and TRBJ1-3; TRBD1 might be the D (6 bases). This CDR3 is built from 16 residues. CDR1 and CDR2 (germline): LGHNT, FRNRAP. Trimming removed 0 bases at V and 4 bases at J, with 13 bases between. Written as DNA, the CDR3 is TGTGCTAGTGGTTTGGTACTAAACAGGGAGGGAAACACCATATATTTT. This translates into CASGLVLNREGNTIYF. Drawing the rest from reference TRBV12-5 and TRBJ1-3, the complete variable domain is DARVTQTPRHKVTEMGQEVTMRCQPILGHNTVFWYRQTMMQGLELLAYFRNRAPLDDSGMPKDRFSAEMPDATLATLKIQPSEPRDSAVYFCASGLVLNREGNTIYFGEGSWLTVV.

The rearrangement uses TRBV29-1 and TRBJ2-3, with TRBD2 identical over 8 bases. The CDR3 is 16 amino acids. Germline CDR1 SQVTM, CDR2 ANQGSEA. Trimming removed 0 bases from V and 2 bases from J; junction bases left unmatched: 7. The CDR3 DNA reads TGCAGCGTTGAAGATGGTACTAGCGGAATCACAGATACGCAGTATTTT. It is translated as CSVEDGTSGITDTQYF.

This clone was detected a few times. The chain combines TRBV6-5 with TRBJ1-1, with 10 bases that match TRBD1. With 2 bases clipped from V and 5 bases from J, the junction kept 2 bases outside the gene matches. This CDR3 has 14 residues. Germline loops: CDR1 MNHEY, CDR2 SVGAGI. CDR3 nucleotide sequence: TGTGCCAGCAGTTACCGGGACAGGGGTACTGAAGCTTTCTTT. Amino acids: CASSYRDRGTEAFF.

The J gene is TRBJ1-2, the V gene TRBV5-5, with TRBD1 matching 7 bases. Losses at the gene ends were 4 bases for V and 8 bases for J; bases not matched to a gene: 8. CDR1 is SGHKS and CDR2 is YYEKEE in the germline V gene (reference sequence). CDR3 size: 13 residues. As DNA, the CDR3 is TGTGCCAGCAGCCCCCCCAGGGGGGAAGGCTACACCTTC. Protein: CASSPPRGEGYTF.

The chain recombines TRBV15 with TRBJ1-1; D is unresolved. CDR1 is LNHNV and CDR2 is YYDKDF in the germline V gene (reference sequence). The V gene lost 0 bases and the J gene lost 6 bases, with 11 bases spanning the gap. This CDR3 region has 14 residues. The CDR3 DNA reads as TGTGCCACCAGCAGAGATTTAAACGGGGCTGAAGCTTTCTTT. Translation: CATSRDLNGAEAFF.

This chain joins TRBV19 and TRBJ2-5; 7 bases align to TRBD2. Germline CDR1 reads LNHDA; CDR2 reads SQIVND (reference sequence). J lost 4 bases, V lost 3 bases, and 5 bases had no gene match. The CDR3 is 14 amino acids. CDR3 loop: CASSILWGGETQYF. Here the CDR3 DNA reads TGTGCCAGTAGTATTTTATGGGGGGGAGAGACCCAGTACTTC.

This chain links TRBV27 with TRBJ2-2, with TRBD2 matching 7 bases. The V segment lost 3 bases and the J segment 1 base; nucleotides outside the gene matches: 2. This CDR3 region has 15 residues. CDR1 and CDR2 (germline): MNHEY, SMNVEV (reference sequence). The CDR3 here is CASSFGGRNTGELFF. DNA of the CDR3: TGTGCCAGCAGTTTCGGGGGGAGGAACACCGGGGAGCTGTTTTTT.

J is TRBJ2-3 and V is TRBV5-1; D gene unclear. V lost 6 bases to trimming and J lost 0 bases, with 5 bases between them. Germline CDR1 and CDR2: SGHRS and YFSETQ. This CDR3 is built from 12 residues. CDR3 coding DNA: TGCGCCAGCACTCTGAGCACAGATACGCAGTATTTT. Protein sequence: CASTLSTDTQYF.

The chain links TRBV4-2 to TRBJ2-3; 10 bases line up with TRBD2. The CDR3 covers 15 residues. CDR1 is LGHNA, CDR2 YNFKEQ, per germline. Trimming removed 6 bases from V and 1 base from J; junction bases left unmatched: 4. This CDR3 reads CASSSGTSGTDTQYF. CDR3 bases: TGTGCCAGCAGTTCCGGGACTAGCGGCACAGATACGCAGTATTTT.

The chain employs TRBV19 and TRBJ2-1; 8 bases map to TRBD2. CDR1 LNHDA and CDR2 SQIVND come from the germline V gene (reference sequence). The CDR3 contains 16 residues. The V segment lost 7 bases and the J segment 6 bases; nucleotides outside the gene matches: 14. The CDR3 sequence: CASTLIGGGPGNEQFF. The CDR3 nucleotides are TGTGCCAGTACCCTGATCGGGGGGGGCCCGGGCAATGAGCAGTTCTTC.

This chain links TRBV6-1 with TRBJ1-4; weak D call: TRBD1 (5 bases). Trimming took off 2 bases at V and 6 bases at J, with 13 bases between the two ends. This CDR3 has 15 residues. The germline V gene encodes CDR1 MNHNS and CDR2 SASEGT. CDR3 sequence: CASSELLGGDEKLFF. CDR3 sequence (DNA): TGTGCCAGCAGTGAACTTTTGGGAGGGGATGAAAAACTGTTTTTT.

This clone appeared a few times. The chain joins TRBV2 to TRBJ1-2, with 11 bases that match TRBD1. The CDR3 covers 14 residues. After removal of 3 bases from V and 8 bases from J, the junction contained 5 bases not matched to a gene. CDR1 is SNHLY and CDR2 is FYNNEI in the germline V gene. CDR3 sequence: CASSEGQGVEGYTF. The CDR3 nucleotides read TGTGCCAGCAGTGAGGGACAGGGGGTAGAGGGCTACACCTTC.

The DNA of the CDR3 is TGTGCCAGCAGCTCGGGTGGGACAGGGTTCTACAATGAGCAGTTCTTC. Protein sequence: CASSSGGTGFYNEQFF. The V call is TRBV5-4, the J call TRBJ2-1; 9 bases fit TRBD1. The CDR3 is 16 amino acids. CDR1 SGHNT and CDR2 YYREEE come from the germline V gene (reference sequence). With 3 bases clipped from V and 3 bases from J, the junction kept 7 bases outside the gene matches.

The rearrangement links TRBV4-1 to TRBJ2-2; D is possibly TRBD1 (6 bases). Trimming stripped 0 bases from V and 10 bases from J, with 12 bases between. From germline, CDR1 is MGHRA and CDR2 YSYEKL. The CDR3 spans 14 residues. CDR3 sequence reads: CASSQDLGHQELFF. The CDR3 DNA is TGCGCCAGCAGCCAAGATCTGGGACACCAGGAGCTGTTTTTT.

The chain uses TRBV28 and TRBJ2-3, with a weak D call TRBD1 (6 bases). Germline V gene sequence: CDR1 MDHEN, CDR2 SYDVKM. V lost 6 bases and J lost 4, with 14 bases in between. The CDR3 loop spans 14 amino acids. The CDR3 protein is CASSGRTEPDTQYF. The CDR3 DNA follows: TGTGCCAGCAGCGGTCGGACAGAACCAGATACGCAGTATTTT.

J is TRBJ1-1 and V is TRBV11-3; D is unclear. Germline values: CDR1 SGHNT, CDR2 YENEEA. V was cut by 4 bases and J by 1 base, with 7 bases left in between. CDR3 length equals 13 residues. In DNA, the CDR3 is TGTGCCAGCAGCTGGGGAGGGAACACTGAAGCTTTCTTT. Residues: CASSWGGNTEAFF.

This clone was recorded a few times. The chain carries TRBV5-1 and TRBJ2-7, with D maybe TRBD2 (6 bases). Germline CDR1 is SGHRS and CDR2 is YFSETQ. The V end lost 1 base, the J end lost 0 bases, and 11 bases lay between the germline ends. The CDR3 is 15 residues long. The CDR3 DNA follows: TGCGCCAGCAGCTTGTTCGGCGGGGACTCCTACGAGCAGTACTTC. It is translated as CASSLFGGDSYEQYF. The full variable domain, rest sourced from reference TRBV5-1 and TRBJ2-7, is KAGVTQTPRYLIKTRGQQVTLSCSPISGHRSVSWYQQTPGQGLQFLFEYFSETQRNKGNFPGRFSGRQFSNSRSEMNVSTLELGDSALYLCASSLFGGDSYEQYFGPGTRLTVT.